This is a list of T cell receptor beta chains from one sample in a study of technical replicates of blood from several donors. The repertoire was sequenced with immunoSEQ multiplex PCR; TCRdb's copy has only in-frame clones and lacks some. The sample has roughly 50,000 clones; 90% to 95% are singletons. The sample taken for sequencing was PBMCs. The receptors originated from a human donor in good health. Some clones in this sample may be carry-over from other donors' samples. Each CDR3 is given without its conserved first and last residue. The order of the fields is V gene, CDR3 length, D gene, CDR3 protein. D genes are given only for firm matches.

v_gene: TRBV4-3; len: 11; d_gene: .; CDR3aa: ASSSDRNTEAF
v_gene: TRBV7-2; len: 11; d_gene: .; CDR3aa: ASSFREFNEQF
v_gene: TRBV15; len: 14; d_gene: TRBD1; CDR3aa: ATSARAGTGAEKLF
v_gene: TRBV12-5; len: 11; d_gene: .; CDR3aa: ASGSITPGVWT
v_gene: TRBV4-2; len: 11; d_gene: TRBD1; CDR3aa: ASSQTTGGQQY
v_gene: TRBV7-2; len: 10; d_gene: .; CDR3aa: ASSSNTYEQY
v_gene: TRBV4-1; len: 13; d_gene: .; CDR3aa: ASSQATEIGDTQY
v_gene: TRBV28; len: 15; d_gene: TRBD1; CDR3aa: ASSLFGITGGPECAF
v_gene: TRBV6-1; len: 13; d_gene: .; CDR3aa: ASIPKGRPNEKLF
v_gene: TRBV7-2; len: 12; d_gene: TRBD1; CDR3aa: ASSLEGTVMAQY
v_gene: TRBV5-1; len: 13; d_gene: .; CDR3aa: ASSLRPGGGYEQY
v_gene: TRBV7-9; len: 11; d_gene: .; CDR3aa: ASSLAGAGELF
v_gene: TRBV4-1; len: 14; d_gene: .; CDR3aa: ASSQGPRSRGTEAF
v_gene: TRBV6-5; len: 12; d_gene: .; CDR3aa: ASRNADWAREQY
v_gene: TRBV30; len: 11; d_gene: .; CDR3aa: ARSTGSTDTQY
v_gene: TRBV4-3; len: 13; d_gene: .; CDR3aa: ASSQTTGPSYEQY
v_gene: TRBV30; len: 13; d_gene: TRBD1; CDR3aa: AWSARDRSRRGYT
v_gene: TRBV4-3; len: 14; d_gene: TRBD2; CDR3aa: ASSPYRRGDPDIQY
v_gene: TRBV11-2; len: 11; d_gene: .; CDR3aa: ASSLVEGTEAF
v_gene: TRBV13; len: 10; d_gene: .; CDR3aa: ASSFQVPEAF
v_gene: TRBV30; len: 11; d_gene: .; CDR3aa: AWSVGGDTEAF
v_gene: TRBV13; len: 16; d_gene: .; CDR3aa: ASSSPGQWNSGANVLT
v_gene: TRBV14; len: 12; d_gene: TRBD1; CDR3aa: ASSQDRPYNEQF
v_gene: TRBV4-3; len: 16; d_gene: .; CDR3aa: ASSQDHTYGSTNEKLF
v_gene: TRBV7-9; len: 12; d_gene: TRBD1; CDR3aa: ASSFRDRATEAF
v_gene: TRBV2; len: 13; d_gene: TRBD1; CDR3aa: ASSDDRAAPDTQY
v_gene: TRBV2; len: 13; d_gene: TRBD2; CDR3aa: ASILTSAAPDTQY
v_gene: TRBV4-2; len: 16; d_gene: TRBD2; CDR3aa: ASSQIKTSGDQINEQF
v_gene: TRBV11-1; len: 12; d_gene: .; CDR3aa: ASSLGGQRETQY
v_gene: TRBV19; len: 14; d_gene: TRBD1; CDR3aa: ASSRNGQDRYQPQH
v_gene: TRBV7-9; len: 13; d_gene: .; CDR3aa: ASSMRTAGNSPLH
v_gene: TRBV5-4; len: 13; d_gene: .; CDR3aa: ASSLWESSGNTIY
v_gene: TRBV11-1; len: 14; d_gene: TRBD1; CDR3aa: ASSPGQGEYQETQY
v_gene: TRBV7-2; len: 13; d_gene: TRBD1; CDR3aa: ASLPTGRGMDTQY
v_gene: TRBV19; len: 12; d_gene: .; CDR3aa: ASSRGLTYYGYT
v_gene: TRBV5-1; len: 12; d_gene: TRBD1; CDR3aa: ASSQQGLLPEAF
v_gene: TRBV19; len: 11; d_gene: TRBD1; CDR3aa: ASNRGINSPLH
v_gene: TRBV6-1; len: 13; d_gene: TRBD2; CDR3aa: ASSEGGGETGELF
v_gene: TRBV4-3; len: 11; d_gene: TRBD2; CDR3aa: ASSQVSGRVQF
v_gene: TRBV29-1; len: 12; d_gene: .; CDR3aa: SVEKVQRGNTIY
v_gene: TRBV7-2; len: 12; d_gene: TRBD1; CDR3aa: ASSSTGGLDTIY
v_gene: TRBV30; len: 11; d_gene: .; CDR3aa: AWAGGLNSPLH
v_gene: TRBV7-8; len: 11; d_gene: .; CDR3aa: ASSQRTGRDYT
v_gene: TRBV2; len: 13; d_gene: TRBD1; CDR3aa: ASSVRQGDTGELF
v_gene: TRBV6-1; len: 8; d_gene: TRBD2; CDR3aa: ASSDRGEY
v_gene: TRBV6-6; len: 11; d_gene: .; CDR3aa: ASSYSQRGPQH
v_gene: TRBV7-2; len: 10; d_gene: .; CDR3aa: ASSPGPYEQY
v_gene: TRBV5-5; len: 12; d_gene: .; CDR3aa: ASSPGAGNEKLF
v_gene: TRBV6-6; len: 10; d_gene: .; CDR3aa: ATKGSADTQY
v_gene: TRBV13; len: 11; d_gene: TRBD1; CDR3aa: ASSVTGGTEAF
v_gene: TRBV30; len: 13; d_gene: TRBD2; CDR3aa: AWSTSGTYYYEQY
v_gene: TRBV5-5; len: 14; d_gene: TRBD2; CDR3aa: ASSSLAGGLTDTQY